This paragraph covers one T cell receptor beta chain sequence. Germline V gene data show CDR1 as MDHEN and CDR2 as SYDVKM. Unmatched junction bases numbered 12, after V lost 6 bases and J lost 3 bases. The CDR3 sequence is 16 residues long. Generated by immunoSEQ multiplex PCR, the TCRdb table keeps only in-frame clones and is missing some. In the table there are 85,000 to 90,000 clones, approximately 95% of which are singletons. The record originates from a study of T cell changes during pregnancy in multiple sclerosis. The J gene is TRBJ1-1, the V gene TRBV28; 8 nucleotides align to TRBD1. This TCR was sampled from a female donor in good health, enrolled as a control in a pregnancy study. Sample: peripheral blood, taken after pregnancy. CDR3 region: CASSPSTGERDTEAFF. The CDR3 DNA reads TGTGCCAGCAGCCCATCGACAGGGGAAAGAGACACTGAAGCTTTCTTT.